This entry concerns a single T cell receptor (beta chain). Its target is unknown. The CDR3 consists of 16 residues. Germline V lookup: CDR1 MNHEY, CDR2 SVGEGT. J lost 3 bases, V lost 6 bases, and 11 bases had no gene match. This entry comes from a study of blood T cells in healthy people across ages. General observations from the study: Per million T cells, TCR beta diversity dropped roughly linearly as age increased. CMV infection status of these donors was not known.

A sample-barcoded 5' primer and a J-beta primer mix were used in a second PCR of roughly 7 to 11 cycles. The authors tagged each cDNA molecule using a template-switch adaptor with 12 random nucleotides. Each single sample gave us at least 2.5 million CDR3-containing paired-end reads. Via MiXCR, TCRdb re-called the 5' RACE reads, giving one row per CDR3 protein. The profile shows about 970,000 distinct CDR3 sequences, about 53% of them singletons. The V and J genes are TRBV6-2 or TRBV6-3 and TRBJ2-1; 7 nucleotides line up with TRBD2. This TCR was recovered from an older woman in good health. The sample taken for sequencing was blood. CDR3 region: CASSHGGGGSYNEQFF. The DNA for the CDR3 is TGTGCCAGCAGCCACGGGGGTGGCGGGAGCTACAATGAGCAGTTCTTC.